These 15 T cell receptor beta chains were sequenced from one sample in a study of PD-1 blockade in mismatch repair-deficient tumors. Regarding time point: roughly eleven-day in vitro stimulation with candidate neoantigen peptide 5. Libraries were prepared by immunoSEQ multiplex PCR; TCRdb keeps only in-frame clonotypes and omits some of them. The sample records approximately 15,000 clones, about four fifths being singletons. For these TCRs, the target antigens are not known. The starting material was cells cultured in vitro, obtained from a patient treated with pembrolizumab. All receptors come from an adult with mismatch repair-deficient cancer.

The chain is built from TRBV11-2 and TRBJ1-3; 8 bases are a match to TRBD1. The CDR3 is 15 amino acids. Germline CDR1 reads SGHAT; CDR2 reads FQNNGV. V dropped 5 bases and J dropped 2; count of bases not matched to a gene: 5. CDR3 sequence: CASSPATGAGNTIYF. The CDR3 DNA sequence: TGTGCCAGCAGCCCAGCGACAGGGGCTGGAAACACCATATATTTT.

This chain connects TRBV19 to TRBJ2-5; no reliable D call. The V gene lost 1 base and the J gene lost 4 bases, with 4 bases spanning the gap. Germline V lookup: CDR1 LNHDA, CDR2 SQIVND (reference sequence). The CDR3 sequence is 12 residues long. CDR3 nucleotide sequence: TGTGCCAGTAGTATAGGTCGAGAGACCCAGTACTTC. Its translation is CASSIGRETQYF.

The chain couples TRBV28 to TRBJ2-3; D is possibly TRBD2 (6 bases). Between the trimmed V and J ends, which lost 8 bases and 0 bases, there was a span of 15 bases. The CDR3 runs 15 residues. From germline, CDR1 is MDHEN and CDR2 SYDVKM. Here the CDR3 DNA reads TGTGCCAGCCGAGGGACGGGAGCTAGCACAGATACGCAGTATTTT. It is translated as CASRGTGASTDTQYF.

The chain joins TRBV19 to TRBJ2-7, with 8 bases identical to TRBD2. Germline CDR1 LNHDA, CDR2 SQIVND (reference sequence). Trimming at V came to 5 bases and at J to 3 bases, leaving 6 bases not matched to a gene. The CDR3 is 14 amino acids. CDR3 bases: TGTGCCAGTAGTTCAGCGGGGGCGGTCTACGAGCAGTACTTC. Amino acids: CASSSAGAVYEQYF.

The chain links TRBV7-6 to TRBJ2-1, with D hard to call. Trimming took 4 bases from V and 0 from J, leaving 7 bases between them. This CDR3 has 14 amino acids. Germline CDR1 is SGHVS and CDR2 is FNYEAQ. The CDR3 spells CASSSISSYNEQFF. In DNA, the CDR3 is TGTGCCAGCAGCTCGATTAGCTCCTACAATGAGCAGTTCTTC.

V is TRBV29-1 and J is TRBJ2-3, with TRBD2 matching over 11 bases. The germline V gene encodes CDR1 SQVTM and CDR2 ANQGSEA. The length of the CDR3 is 13 residues. The trim removed 7 bases at V and 3 bases at J, leaving 3 bases unmatched. The CDR3 bases are TGCAGCGGTAGCGGGAGGGGGACAGATACGCAGTATTTT. Its translation: CSGSGRGTDTQYF.

This sequence joins TRBV15 and TRBJ2-1, with D tentatively TRBD2 (6 bases). CDR3 length: 17 amino acids. Germline loops: CDR1 LNHNV, CDR2 YYDKDF (reference sequence). V was clipped by 0 bases and J by 6 bases, with 18 bases between them. CDR3: CATSRDRGGAAANEQFF. As DNA, the CDR3 is TGTGCCACCAGCAGAGATCGAGGCGGGGCCGCTGCCAATGAGCAGTTCTTC.

V gene TRBV19 combines with J gene TRBJ2-7, with 9 bases fitting TRBD2. This CDR3 is built from 15 residues. The germline gives CDR1 LNHDA, CDR2 SQIVND (reference sequence). The V and J ends lost 3 bases and 3 bases, in that order; junction bases with no gene match: 6. In DNA form, the CDR3 reads TGTGCCAGTAGTATTCAGGCGGGAGGGCGCTACGAGCAGTACTTC. It specifies CASSIQAGGRYEQYF. Full variable domain (outside the CDR3, taken from reference TRBV19 and TRBJ2-7): DGGITQSPKYLFRKEGQNVTLSCEQNLNHDAMYWYRQDPGQGLRLIYYSQIVNDFQKGDIAEGYSVSREKKESFPLTVTSAQKNPTAFYLCASSIQAGGRYEQYFGPGTRLTVT.

This CDR3 is CASSPSWTGWNSPLHF. In DNA form, the CDR3 reads TGTGCCAGCAGTCCTTCGTGGACAGGGTGGAATTCACCCCTCCACTTT. The rearrangement links TRBV6-6 to TRBJ1-6, with TRBD1 identical over 8 bases. The CDR3 has 16 amino acids. J was trimmed by 7 bases and V by 5 bases; bases with no gene match: 10. The germline V gene encodes CDR1 MNHNY and CDR2 SVGAGI (reference sequence).

The chain uses TRBV5-1 and TRBJ2-2; no clear D. The CDR3 length is 15 residues. Trimming took 0 bases from V and 1 from J, leaving 7 bases between them. Germline CDR1 and CDR2: SGHRS and YFSETQ. CDR3 loop: CASSLAVGNTGELFF. The CDR3 coding sequence is TGCGCCAGCAGCTTGGCAGTGGGGAACACCGGGGAGCTGTTTTTT.

The chain combines TRBV7-6 with TRBJ2-7, with 8 bases matching TRBD2. Germline values: CDR1 SGHVS, CDR2 FNYEAQ. V was pared by 5 bases and J by 2 bases, with 8 bases of the junction left unmatched. The CDR3 spans 15 residues. CDR3 region: CASSPGLANTYEQYF. The CDR3 DNA sequence: TGTGCCAGCAGCCCCGGACTAGCAAATACCTACGAGCAGTACTTC. The full variable domain, its missing parts supplied by reference TRBV7-6 and TRBJ2-7, is GAGVSQSPRYKVTKRGQDVALRCDPISGHVSLYWYRQALGQGPEFLTYFNYEAQQDKSGLPNDRFSAERPEGSISTLTIQRTEQRDSAMYRCASSPGLANTYEQYFGPGTRLTVT.

V gene TRBV18 combines with J gene TRBJ2-2; 7 nucleotides align to TRBD2. This CDR3 has 15 residues. CDR1 and CDR2 from the germline V gene are KGHSH and LQKENI. The trim removed 6 bases at V and 5 bases at J, leaving 9 bases unmatched. The CDR3 DNA is TGTGCCAGCTCTCCCGGGGAGGGGAGAACCGGGGAGCTGTTTTTT. Translated, it gives CASSPGEGRTGELFF.

The rearrangement uses TRBV5-1 and TRBJ2-7; 12 bases fit TRBD2. Per germline, CDR1 SGHRS and CDR2 YFSETQ. This CDR3 region has 15 residues. V trimming: 4 bases; J trimming: 4 bases; junction bases outside the gene matches: 6. The chain's CDR3 is CASSIGLAGSYEQYF. For the CDR3, the DNA is TGCGCCAGCAGCATAGGACTAGCGGGGAGTTACGAGCAGTACTTC.

The V and J genes are TRBV5-1 and TRBJ2-3; 7 nucleotides line up with TRBD1. The CDR3 runs 14 residues. The ends lost 1 base at V and 5 bases at J; junction bases unmatched: 4. Germline loops: CDR1 SGHRS, CDR2 YFSETQ. The DNA for the CDR3 is TGCGCCAGCAGCTTGCAGGGGGAAGGAGATACGCAGTATTTT. Translation gives CASSLQGEGDTQYF.

The V gene is TRBV15, the J gene TRBJ2-1; a possible D gene is TRBD2 (5 bases). The CDR3 consists of 14 residues. Germline V gene lookup returns CDR1 LNHNV and CDR2 YYDKDF (reference sequence). Trimming shortened V by 0 bases and J by 8 bases, and 11 bases separated the two germline ends. Written as DNA, the CDR3 is TGTGCCACCAGCAGAGAGGCTAGCCCCGATGAGCAGTTCTTC. This encodes CATSREASPDEQFF.